A single sample gave rise to the 6 T cell receptor beta chains below, sequenced in a study of blood T cell repertoires in COVID-19. Profiled with immunoSEQ multiplex PCR; TCRdb holds only in-frame clones, not every one. This table has under 200,000 clones, approximately 81% appearing once. The specimen sequenced was peripheral blood. The receptor source for this set is a woman aged 80 or over with acute or convalescent COVID-19.

The V and J genes are TRBV5-4 and TRBJ2-7; TRBD2 aligns across 7 bases. Germline V gives CDR1 SGHNT, CDR2 YYREEE (reference sequence). The V gene end was trimmed by 2 bases and the J gene end by 4 bases; junction bases not matched to a gene: 9. This CDR3 has 15 amino acids. CDR3 amino acids: CASSFKGEGWYEQYF. The DNA for the CDR3 is TGTGCCAGCAGCTTTAAAGGGGAGGGATGGTACGAGCAGTACTTC. Full variable domain (rest looked up from reference TRBV5-4 and TRBJ2-7): ETGVTQSPTHLIKTRGQQVTLRCSSQSGHNTVSWYQQALGQGPQFIFQYYREEENGRGNFPPRFSGLQFPNYSSELNVNALELDDSALYLCASSFKGEGWYEQYFGPGTRLTVT.

The V gene is TRBV3-1 (or the pseudogene TRBV3-2), the J gene TRBJ1-1; TRBD1 is a possible D gene (5 bases). This CDR3 is built from 15 residues. V lost 1 base and J 5 bases, leaving 14 bases between the germline ends. Germline loops: CDR1 LGHDT, CDR2 YNNKEL (reference sequence). CDR3 sequence: CASSQGFGGGTEAFF. CDR3 nucleotide sequence: TGTGCCAGCAGCCAAGGTTTTGGGGGAGGTACTGAAGCTTTCTTT.

The V and J genes are TRBV28 and TRBJ2-7, with a tentative D call TRBD2 (5 bases). CDR1 and CDR2 (germline): MDHEN, SYDVKM. The CDR3 runs 14 residues. Trimming left V 4 bases short and J 5 bases short, with 15 bases between. In DNA form, the CDR3 reads TGTGCCAGCAGTTCGGGCGGGTCGGTAGACGAGCAGTACTTC. Translated: CASSSGGSVDEQYF.

The chain links TRBV6-1 to TRBJ1-2, with D possibly being TRBD1 (5 bases). Trimming took off 0 bases at V and 7 bases at J, with 12 bases between the two ends. The CDR3 is made up of 14 amino acids. CDR1 is MNHNS and CDR2 is SASEGT in the germline V gene. CDR3 region: CASSEAGAETGYTF. CDR3 in DNA: TGTGCCAGCAGTGAAGCAGGGGCAGAAACTGGCTACACCTTC.

This chain joins TRBV19 and TRBJ1-2; 7 bases line up with TRBD1. CDR1 is LNHDA, CDR2 SQIVND, per germline (reference sequence). Trimming at V came to 3 bases and at J to 2 bases, leaving 6 bases not matched to a gene. The CDR3 runs to 15 residues. The CDR3 is CASSMYAGGNYGYTF. CDR3 DNA sequence: TGTGCCAGTAGTATGTATGCAGGGGGGAACTATGGCTACACCTTC.

The chain employs TRBV28 and TRBJ2-3; 8 bases are a match to TRBD2. Trimming at V came to 6 bases and at J to 6 bases, leaving 14 bases not matched to a gene. Germline V gene sequence: CDR1 MDHEN, CDR2 SYDVKM. The CDR3 spans 16 residues. The CDR3 DNA is TGTGCCAGCAGGAAAATAGCGGGAAGGGGAGGTGATACGCAGTATTTT. Its translation is CASRKIAGRGGDTQYF.